These T cell receptor beta chains were read from a single sample in a study of early T cells in non-severe SARS-CoV-2 infection. MiXCR was run by TCRdb on the 5' RACE reads, yielding one entry per CDR3 protein. In the table there are 85,000 to 100,000 distinct CDR3 sequences, around 10% of which are singletons. The source material was whole blood, sampled at baseline. These receptors came from an adult who was a healthcare worker with PCR-confirmed SARS-CoV-2 infection or an uninfected control (not recorded which). Each CDR3 is given with its conserved first and last residue. The order of the fields is CDR3 length, clone size, J gene, V gene, D gene, CDR3 protein. A D gene is named only where the DNA matches it firmly. Expanded clones are given a class, and other clones once, few, many or no size at all.

13 few TRBJ2-7 TRBV25-1 . CASSQGGMDEQYF
14 many TRBJ1-1 TRBV9 . CASSVVQLNTEAFF
13 many TRBJ1-1 TRBV3-1 . CASSPSLGAGAFF
13 few TRBJ2-1 TRBV6-2/TRBV6-3 . CASRMDIYDEQFF
12 many TRBJ2-3 TRBV7-9 . CASSLSRDTQYF
13 many TRBJ1-4 TRBV5-1 . CASSFRQNEKLFF
18 . TRBJ2-2 TRBV7-9 TRBD1 CASSSSPGTGINTGELFF
15 . TRBJ2-1 TRBV19 TRBD2 CASSGGLAENNEQFF
13 . TRBJ1-1 TRBV2 . CASRPFRNTEAFF
16 . TRBJ2-7 TRBV7-2 . CASSLVFAGPSYEQYF
12 few TRBJ2-3 TRBV7-6 . CASSTRTDTQYF
14 many TRBJ2-5 TRBV20-1 TRBD2 CSAISGRGEETQYF
16 many TRBJ2-3 TRBV6-5 . CASSYSGDSSTDTQYF
15 few TRBJ2-1 TRBV11-2 TRBD2 CASSLDAGGYNEQFF
14 few TRBJ2-7 TRBV6-5 TRBD1 CASTTDRPTYEQYF